The 10 T cell receptor beta chains in this list originate from one sample, sequenced in a study of blood T cell repertoires in COVID-19. TCRdb's table, derived via immunoSEQ multiplex PCR, lists solely in-frame clones and lacks some. Of more than 200,000 clones in the sample, about 85% are singletons; the top ten hold less than 2%. The sample was peripheral blood. The receptor set was obtained from a man aged 70 or older with acute or convalescent COVID-19.

This clone occurred once. The J gene is TRBJ2-5, the V gene TRBV27, with TRBD1 matching over 9 bases. The J segment lost 8 bases and the V segment lost 6 bases, leaving 10 bases of the junction unmatched. The CDR3 consists of 14 residues. The V gene's germline CDR1 is MNHEY and CDR2 SMNVEV (reference sequence). This CDR3 reads CASSRDRGLDTQYF. CDR3 in DNA: TGTGCCAGCAGCCGTGACAGGGGGTTGGATACCCAGTACTTC.

The rearrangement joins TRBV3-1 (or the pseudogene TRBV3-2) to TRBJ1-2, with TRBD1 as a possible D gene (6 bases). The CDR3 sequence is 14 residues long. V was pared by 3 bases and J by 5 bases, with 13 bases between. From germline, CDR1 is LGHDT and CDR2 YNNKEL (reference sequence). CDR3 sequence (DNA): TGTGCCAGCAGCCAGGCTGGACAGTCTTATGGCTACACCTTC. It translates to CASSQAGQSYGYTF.

In DNA form, the CDR3 reads TGCGCCAGCAGCCCCACTAGCGATCGCTCCTACGAGCAGTACTTC. Encoded protein: CASSPTSDRSYEQYF. The chain has TRBV4-3 and TRBJ2-7; TRBD2 matches 7 bases. The germline CDR1 and CDR2 sequences are LGHNA and YSLEER. The CDR3 contains 15 residues. The trim removed 4 bases at V and 0 bases at J, leaving 6 bases unmatched.

This clone has only one observation. The gene calls are TRBV7-9 and TRBJ2-5; no definite D call. V dropped 11 bases and J dropped 5 bases, with 15 bases sitting between them. Germline loops: CDR1 SEHNR, CDR2 FQNEAQ (reference sequence). The CDR3 is 12 amino acids. The CDR3 DNA reads TGTGCCCTCCAGCTTTGGAGCGAGACCCAGTACTTC. Its protein is CALQLWSETQYF.

The V gene is TRBV6-2 or TRBV6-3, the J gene TRBJ1-1, with a weak D call TRBD1 (5 bases). This CDR3 contains 14 residues. The V end lost 2 bases, the J end lost 4 bases, and 11 bases lay between the germline ends. Germline CDR1 MNHEY, CDR2 SVGEGT. The CDR3 reads CASSYRFDSTEAFF. In nucleotides, the CDR3 is TGTGCCAGCAGTTACCGTTTTGACAGCACTGAAGCTTTCTTT.

The chain uses TRBV7-2 and TRBJ1-1, with no clear D. The CDR3 has 14 amino acids. The germline CDR1 and CDR2 sequences are SGHTA and FQGNSA. Trimming took off 1 base at V and 4 bases at J, with 10 bases between the two ends. The CDR3 DNA reads as TGTGCCAGCAGCTTAGACGGGAGGCGCACTGAAGCTTTCTTT. Translating gives CASSLDGRRTEAFF.

The genes are TRBV5-1 and TRBJ1-2; 7 bases match TRBD1. With 4 bases clipped from V and 4 bases from J, the junction kept 7 bases outside the gene matches. The V gene's germline CDR1 is SGHRS and CDR2 YFSETQ. This CDR3 has 14 amino acids. CDR3: CASSPEGASYGYTF. As DNA, the CDR3 is TGCGCCAGCAGCCCGGAGGGGGCGAGCTATGGCTACACCTTC.

This CDR3 reads CASSVGAGPDTQYF. The CDR3 DNA is TGTGCCAGTAGTGTCGGTGCAGGGCCAGATACGCAGTATTTT. The chain carries TRBV19 and TRBJ2-3, with a possible D match to TRBD1 (5 bases). The CDR3 runs 14 residues. Per germline, CDR1 LNHDA and CDR2 SQIVND (reference sequence). Between the trimmed V and J ends, which lost 5 bases and 4 bases, there was a span of 13 bases.

V usage is TRBV3-1 (or the pseudogene TRBV3-2) and J usage is TRBJ2-5; 13 nucleotides match TRBD2. V gave up 1 base and J gave up 5 bases; unmatched junction bases: 4. CDR3 length: 16 residues. CDR1 is LGHDT, CDR2 YNNKEL, per germline (reference sequence). The CDR3 nucleotides read TGTGCCAGCAGCCAAGCGGGGACTAGCGGGACGGAGACCCAGTACTTC. This translates into CASSQAGTSGTETQYF.

The sample holds many counts of this clone. The chain employs TRBV19 and TRBJ1-6; D gene ambiguous. CDR1 LNHDA and CDR2 SQIVND come from the germline V gene (reference sequence). V lost 3 bases and J 8 bases, leaving 8 bases between the germline ends. The CDR3 has 13 amino acids. The CDR3 loop is CASSMFEYSPLHF. CDR3 DNA sequence: TGTGCCAGTAGTATGTTTGAGTATTCACCCCTCCACTTT.